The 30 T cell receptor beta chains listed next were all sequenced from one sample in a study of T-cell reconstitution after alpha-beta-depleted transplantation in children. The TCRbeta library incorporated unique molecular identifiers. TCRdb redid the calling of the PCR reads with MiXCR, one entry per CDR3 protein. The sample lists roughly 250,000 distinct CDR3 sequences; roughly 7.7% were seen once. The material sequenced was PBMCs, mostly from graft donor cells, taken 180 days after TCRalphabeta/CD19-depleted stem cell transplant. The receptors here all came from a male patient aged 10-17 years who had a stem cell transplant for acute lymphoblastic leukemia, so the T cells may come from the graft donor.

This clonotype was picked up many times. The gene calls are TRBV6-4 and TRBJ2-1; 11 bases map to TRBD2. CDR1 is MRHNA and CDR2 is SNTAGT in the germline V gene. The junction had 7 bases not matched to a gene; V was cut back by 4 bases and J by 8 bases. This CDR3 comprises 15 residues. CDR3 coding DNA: TGTGCCAGCAGTGTTACTAGCGGGAGTAGCCATGAGCAGTTCTTC. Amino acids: CASSVTSGSSHEQFF.

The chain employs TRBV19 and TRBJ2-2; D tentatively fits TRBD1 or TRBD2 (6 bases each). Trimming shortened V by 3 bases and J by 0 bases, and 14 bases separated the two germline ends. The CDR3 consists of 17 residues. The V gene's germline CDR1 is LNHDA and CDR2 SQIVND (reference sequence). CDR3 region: CASSMPSEGANTGELFF. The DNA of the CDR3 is TGTGCCAGTAGTATGCCTAGCGAGGGGGCGAACACCGGGGAGCTGTTTTTT.

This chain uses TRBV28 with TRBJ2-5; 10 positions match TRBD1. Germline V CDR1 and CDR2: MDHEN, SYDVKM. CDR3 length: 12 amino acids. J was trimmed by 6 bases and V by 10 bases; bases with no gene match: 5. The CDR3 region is CAIRDRGKTQYF. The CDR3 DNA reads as TGTGCCATCCGGGACAGGGGTAAGACCCAGTACTTC.

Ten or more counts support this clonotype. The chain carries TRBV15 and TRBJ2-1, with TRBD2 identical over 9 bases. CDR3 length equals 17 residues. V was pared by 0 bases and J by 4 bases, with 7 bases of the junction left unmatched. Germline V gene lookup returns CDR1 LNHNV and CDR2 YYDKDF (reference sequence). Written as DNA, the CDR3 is TGTGCCACCAGCAGAGATGGAAGAGCGGGGGGTTACAATGAGCAGTTCTTC. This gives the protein CATSRDGRAGGYNEQFF.

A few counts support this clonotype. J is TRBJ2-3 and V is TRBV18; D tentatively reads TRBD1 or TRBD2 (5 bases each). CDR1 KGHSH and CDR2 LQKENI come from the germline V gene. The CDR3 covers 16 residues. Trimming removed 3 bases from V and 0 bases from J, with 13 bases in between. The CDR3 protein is CASSPRGQSSTDTQYF. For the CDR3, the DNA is TGTGCCAGCTCACCGAGGGGCCAGTCTAGCACAGATACGCAGTATTTT.

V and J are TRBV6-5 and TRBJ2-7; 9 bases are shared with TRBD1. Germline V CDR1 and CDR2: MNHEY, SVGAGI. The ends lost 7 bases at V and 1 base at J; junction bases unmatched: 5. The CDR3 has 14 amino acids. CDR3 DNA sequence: TGTGCCAGCATGCGGACAGGGGAGTCCTACGAGCAGTACTTC. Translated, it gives CASMRTGESYEQYF.

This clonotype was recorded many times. The CDR3 DNA is TGCAGTGCGCCGGACTCCCCAGGCAGAGATACGCAGTATTTT. Its translation: CSAPDSPGRDTQYF. V usage is TRBV20-1 and J usage is TRBJ2-3; D perhaps matches TRBD2 (5 bases). V dropped 6 bases and J dropped 5 bases, with 18 bases sitting between them. Germline lookup yields CDR1 DFQATT and CDR2 SNEGSKA (reference sequence). The CDR3 is 14 amino acids.

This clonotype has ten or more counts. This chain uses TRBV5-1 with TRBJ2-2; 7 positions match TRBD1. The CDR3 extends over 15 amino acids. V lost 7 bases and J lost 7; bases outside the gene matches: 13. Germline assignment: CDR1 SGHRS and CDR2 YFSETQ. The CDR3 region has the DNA TGCGCCAGCTACCCCGAGGTTGACAGGGACGGGGAGCTGTTTTTT. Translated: CASYPEVDRDGELFF.

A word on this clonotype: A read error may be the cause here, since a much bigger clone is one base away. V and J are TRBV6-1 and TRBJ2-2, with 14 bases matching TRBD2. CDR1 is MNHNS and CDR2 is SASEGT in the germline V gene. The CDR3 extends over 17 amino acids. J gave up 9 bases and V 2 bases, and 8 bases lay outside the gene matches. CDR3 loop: CASSEPGLAGVTRELFF. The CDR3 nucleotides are TGTGCCAGCAGTGAACCGGGACTAGCGGGGGTGACCCGGGAGCTGTTTTTT.

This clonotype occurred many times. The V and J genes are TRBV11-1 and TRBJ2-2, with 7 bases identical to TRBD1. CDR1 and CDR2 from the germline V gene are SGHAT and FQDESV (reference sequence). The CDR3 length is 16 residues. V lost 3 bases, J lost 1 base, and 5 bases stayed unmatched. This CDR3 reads CASSLRRQGNTGELFF. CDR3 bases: TGTGCCAGCAGCTTGAGGAGACAGGGGAACACCGGGGAGCTGTTTTTT.

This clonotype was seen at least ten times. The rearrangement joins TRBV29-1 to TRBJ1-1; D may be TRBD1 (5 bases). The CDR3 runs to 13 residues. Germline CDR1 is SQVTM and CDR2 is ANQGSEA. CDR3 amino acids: CSAFGTSNTEAFF. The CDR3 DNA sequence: TGCAGTGCCTTTGGGACCTCGAACACTGAAGCTTTCTTT.

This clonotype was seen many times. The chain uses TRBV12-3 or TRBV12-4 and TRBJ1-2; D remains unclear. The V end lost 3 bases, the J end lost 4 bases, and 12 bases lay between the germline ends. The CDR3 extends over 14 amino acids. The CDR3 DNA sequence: TGTGCCAGCAGTTTCCAGTTAGAGGGCTATGGCTACACCTTC. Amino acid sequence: CASSFQLEGYGYTF.

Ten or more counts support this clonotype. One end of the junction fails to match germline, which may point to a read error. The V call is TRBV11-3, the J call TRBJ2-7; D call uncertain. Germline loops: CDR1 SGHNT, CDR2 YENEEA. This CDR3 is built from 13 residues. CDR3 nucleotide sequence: TGCGCCAGCAGCTTGGTGGCAGGCTACGAGCAGTACTTC. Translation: CASSLVAGYEQYF.

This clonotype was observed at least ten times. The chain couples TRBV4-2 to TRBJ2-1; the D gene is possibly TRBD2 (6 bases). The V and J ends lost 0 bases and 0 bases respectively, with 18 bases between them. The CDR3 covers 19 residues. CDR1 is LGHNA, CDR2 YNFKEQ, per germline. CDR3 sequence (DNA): TGTGCCAGCAGCCAAGATCGCCGCCGGTTCGGGAGCTCCTACAATGAGCAGTTCTTC. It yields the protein CASSQDRRRFGSSYNEQFF.

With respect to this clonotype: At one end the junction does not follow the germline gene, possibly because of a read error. DNA for the CDR3: TGTGCTAGCAGCCTACGACAGGGCCACGAGCAGTACTTC. Protein: CASSLRQGHEQYF. The J gene is TRBJ2-7, the V gene TRBV7-7, with TRBD1 identical over 7 bases. The germline V gene has CDR1 SSHAT and CDR2 FNYEAQ (reference sequence). The CDR3 sequence is 13 residues long.

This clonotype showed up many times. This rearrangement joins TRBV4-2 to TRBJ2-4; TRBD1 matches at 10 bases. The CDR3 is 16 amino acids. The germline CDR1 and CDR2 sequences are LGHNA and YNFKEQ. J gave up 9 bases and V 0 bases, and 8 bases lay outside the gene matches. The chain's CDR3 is CASSQERWTGGSIQYF. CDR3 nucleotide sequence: TGTGCCAGCAGCCAAGAGAGATGGACAGGGGGGAGCATTCAGTACTTC.

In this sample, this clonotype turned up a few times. CDR3 region: CASSPSGGRESYEQYF. The CDR3 DNA follows: TGTGCCAGCAGCCCCTCTGGCGGGAGAGAATCCTACGAGCAGTACTTC. V is TRBV7-9 and J is TRBJ2-7, with 7 nucleotides matching TRBD2. The CDR3 sequence is 16 residues long. CDR1 and CDR2 (germline): SEHNR, FQNEAQ (reference sequence). The V gene end was trimmed by 5 bases and the J gene end by 1 base; junction bases not matched to a gene: 11.

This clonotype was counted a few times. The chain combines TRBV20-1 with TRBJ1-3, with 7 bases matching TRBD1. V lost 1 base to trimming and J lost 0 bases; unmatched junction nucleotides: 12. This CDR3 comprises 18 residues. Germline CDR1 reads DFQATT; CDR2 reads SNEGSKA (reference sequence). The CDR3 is CSARGTMGQPNSGNTIYF. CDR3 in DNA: TGCAGTGCTAGAGGTACCATGGGACAGCCCAACTCTGGAAACACCATATATTTT.

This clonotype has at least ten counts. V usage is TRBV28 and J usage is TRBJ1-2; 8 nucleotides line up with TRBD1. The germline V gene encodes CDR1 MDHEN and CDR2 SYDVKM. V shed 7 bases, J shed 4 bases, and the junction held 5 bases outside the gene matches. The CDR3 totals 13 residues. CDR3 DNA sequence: TGTGCCAGCACCCCAGGGGGCTCCTATGGCTACACCTTC. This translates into CASTPGGSYGYTF.

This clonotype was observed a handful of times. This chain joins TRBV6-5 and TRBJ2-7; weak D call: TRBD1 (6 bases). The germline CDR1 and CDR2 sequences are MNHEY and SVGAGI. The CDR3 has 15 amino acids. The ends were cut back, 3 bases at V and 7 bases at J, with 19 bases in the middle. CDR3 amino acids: CASSYVAGDGWEQYF. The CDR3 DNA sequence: TGTGCCAGCAGTTATGTTGCAGGGGATGGGTGGGAGCAGTACTTC.

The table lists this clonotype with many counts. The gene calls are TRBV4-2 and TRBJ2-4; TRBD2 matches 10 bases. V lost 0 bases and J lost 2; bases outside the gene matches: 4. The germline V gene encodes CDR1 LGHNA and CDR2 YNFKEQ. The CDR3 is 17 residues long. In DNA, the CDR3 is TGTGCCAGCAGCCAAGAGGTACTAGCGGGGCCCAAAAACATTCAGTACTTC. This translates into CASSQEVLAGPKNIQYF.

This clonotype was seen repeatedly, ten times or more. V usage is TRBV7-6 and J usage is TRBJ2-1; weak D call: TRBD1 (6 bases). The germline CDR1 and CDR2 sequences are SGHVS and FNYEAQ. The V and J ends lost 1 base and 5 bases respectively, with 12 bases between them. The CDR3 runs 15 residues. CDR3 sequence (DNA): TGTGCCAGCAGCTTAGTCCAGGGGCCACACAATGAGCAGTTCTTC. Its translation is CASSLVQGPHNEQFF. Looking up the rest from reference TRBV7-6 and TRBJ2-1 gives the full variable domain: GAGVSQSPRYKVTKRGQDVALRCDPISGHVSLYWYRQALGQGPEFLTYFNYEAQQDKSGLPNDRFSAERPEGSISTLTIQRTEQRDSAMYRCASSLVQGPHNEQFFGPGTRLTVL.

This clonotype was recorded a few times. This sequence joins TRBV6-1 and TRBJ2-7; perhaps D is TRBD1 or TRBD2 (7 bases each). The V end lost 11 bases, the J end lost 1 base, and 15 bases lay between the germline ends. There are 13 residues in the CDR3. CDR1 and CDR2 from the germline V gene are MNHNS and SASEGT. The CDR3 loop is CAGRQGGSYEQYF. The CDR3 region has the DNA TGTGCCGGCCGACAGGGAGGGTCCTACGAGCAGTACTTC.

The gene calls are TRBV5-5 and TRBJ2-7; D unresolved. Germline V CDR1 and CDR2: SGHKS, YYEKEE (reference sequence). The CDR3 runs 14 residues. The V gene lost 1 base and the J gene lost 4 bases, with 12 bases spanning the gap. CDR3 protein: CASSLFGSTYEQYF. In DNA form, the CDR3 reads TGTGCCAGCAGCTTGTTCGGTTCTACTTACGAGCAGTACTTC.

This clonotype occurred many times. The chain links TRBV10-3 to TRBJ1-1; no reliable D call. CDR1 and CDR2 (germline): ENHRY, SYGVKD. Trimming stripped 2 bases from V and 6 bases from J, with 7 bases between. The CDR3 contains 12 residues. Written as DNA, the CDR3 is TGTGCCATCAGTGAGGGAGGGCCTGAAGCTTTCTTT. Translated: CAISEGGPEAFF.

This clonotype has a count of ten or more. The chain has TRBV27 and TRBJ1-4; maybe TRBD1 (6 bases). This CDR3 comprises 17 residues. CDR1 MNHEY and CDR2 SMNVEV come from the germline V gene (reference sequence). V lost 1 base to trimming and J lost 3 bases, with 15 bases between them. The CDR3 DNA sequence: TGTGCCAGCAGTTTATGGGCGGCGGGGGCTCCTAATGAAAAACTGTTTTTT. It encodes CASSLWAAGAPNEKLFF.

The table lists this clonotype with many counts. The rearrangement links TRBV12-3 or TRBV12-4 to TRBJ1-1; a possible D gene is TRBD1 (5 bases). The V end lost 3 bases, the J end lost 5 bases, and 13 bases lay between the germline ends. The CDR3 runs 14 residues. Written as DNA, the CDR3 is TGTGCCAGCAGTTTGGGGGGGGAGCCAACTGAAGCTTTCTTT. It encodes CASSLGGEPTEAFF.

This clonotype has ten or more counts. This CDR3 is CASSFFPSSSGANVLTF. The CDR3 nucleotides are TGTGCCAGCAGTTTTTTCCCCAGCTCCTCTGGGGCCAACGTCCTGACTTTC. J is TRBJ2-6 and V is TRBV6-5, with unresolved D. V was pared by 4 bases and J by 0 bases, with 13 bases between. Germline V CDR1 and CDR2: MNHEY, SVGAGI. The CDR3 sequence is 17 residues long.

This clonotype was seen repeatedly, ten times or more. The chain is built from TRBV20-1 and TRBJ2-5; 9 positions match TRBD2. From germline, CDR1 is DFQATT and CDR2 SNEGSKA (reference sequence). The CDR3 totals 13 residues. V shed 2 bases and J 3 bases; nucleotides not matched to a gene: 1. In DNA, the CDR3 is TGCAGTGCTAGATGGACTAGCGAAGAGACCCAGTACTTC. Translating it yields CSARWTSEETQYF.

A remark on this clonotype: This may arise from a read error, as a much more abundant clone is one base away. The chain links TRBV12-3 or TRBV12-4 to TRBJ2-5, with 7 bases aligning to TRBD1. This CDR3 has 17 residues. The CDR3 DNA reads TGTGCCAGCAGCCAGGACAGGCTCAGGGGAGACCAAGAGGCCCAGTACTTC. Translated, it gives CASSQDRLRGDQEAQYF.